This T cell receptor beta chain emerged from a study of untreated major depressive disorder. Notes on this clone: Its antigen is unknown.

Germline CDR1 reads SNHLY; CDR2 reads FYNNEI. Between the trimmed V and J ends, which lost 6 bases and 5 bases, there was a span of 20 bases. The length of the CDR3 is 15 residues. Study observations and caveats: Compared with controls, depressed patients showed more TRBV05-01 (Vbeta 5.1) usage in CD4+ T cells.

TCRdb's copy holds only in-frame clones and misses some; the assay was immunoSEQ multiplex PCR. The repertoire holds under 30,000 clones, with around 90% as singletons. The TCR was taken from a woman between 25 and 40 years old with major depressive disorder. Input material: CD4+ T cells from PBMCs. The V and J genes are TRBV2 and TRBJ2-7, with unresolved D. CDR3 protein: CASRSYAPLPHEQYF. The DNA for the CDR3 is TGTGCCAGCAGGTCGTACGCCCCTCTTCCCCACGAGCAGTACTTC.